These 20 T cell receptor beta chains share one sample of origin, sequenced in a study of blood T cell repertoires in COVID-19 (dated by TCRdb to 2018 to 2021). Receptor libraries were prepared by the immunoSEQ multiplex PCR assay. TCRdb obtained this table from immuneACCESS and retained in-frame rearrangements with V and J assigned. These tables miss some clones; where compared with another copy, unresolved V genes account for less than half of the shortfall, and the remainder is unexplained. Present in this sample are a few hundred thousand clones, approximately 89% of which were seen just once. In total, the top ten clones hold approximately 1.2% of the sample. The specimen was PBMCs or T cells enriched from blood (not recorded which). The receptors were gathered from a woman in her 40s with acute COVID-19.

The genes are TRBV4-1 and TRBJ2-7; 8 bases are a match to TRBD2. This CDR3 has 15 amino acids. J gave up 7 bases and V 0 bases, and 8 bases lay outside the gene matches. Germline assignment: CDR1 MGHRA and CDR2 YSYEKL. DNA of the CDR3: TGCGCCAGCAGCCAAGAGGGAAGCGGGAGTGGGGAGCAGTACTTC. Protein: CASSQEGSGSGEQYF.

This clone was observed a handful of times. The rearrangement uses TRBV10-1 and TRBJ2-2; 9 positions agree with TRBD2. The CDR3 consists of 17 residues. V gave up 5 bases and J gave up 4 bases; unmatched junction bases: 11. CDR1 is WNHNN, CDR2 SYGVQD, per germline (reference sequence). CDR3 nucleotide sequence: TGCGCCAGCAGTAAAGGATCGCGGGAGGGAGGCACCGGGGAGCTGTTTTTT. The encoded protein is CASSKGSREGGTGELFF.

This clone was detected only once. CDR3 sequence (DNA): TGTGCCTGGAGAGACGGGATTCCGGGGGGGCCCCAGCATTTT. Encoded protein: CAWRDGIPGGPQHF. This chain connects TRBV30 to TRBJ1-5, with D perhaps matching TRBD1 (5 bases). CDR3 size: 14 residues. V was cut by 3 bases and J by 9 bases, with 18 bases left in between. Germline CDR1 and CDR2: GTSNPN and SVGIG (reference sequence).

About this clone itself: One junction end does not reproduce the germline sequence, and a read error may be involved. The CDR3 reads CGTGQTNVYYGYTF. CDR3 nucleotides: TGCGGGACGGGACAGACGAATGTCTACTATGGCTACACCTTC. The chain uses TRBV28 and TRBJ1-2; 7 bases map to TRBD1. The germline CDR1 and CDR2 sequences are MDHEN and SYDVKM. The CDR3 extends over 14 amino acids.

J is TRBJ1-5 and V is TRBV19; TRBD1 is a possible D gene (6 bases). The CDR3 is 15 residues long. Germline lookup yields CDR1 LNHDA and CDR2 SQIVND (reference sequence). V lost 2 bases and J 3 bases, leaving 11 bases between the germline ends. The CDR3 here is CASSISRGNNQPQHF. The CDR3 nucleotides are TGTGCCAGTAGTATATCAAGGGGGAACAATCAGCCCCAGCATTTT.

The gene calls are TRBV30 and TRBJ1-4; possible D gene TRBD1, 5 bases. Per germline, CDR1 GTSNPN and CDR2 SVGIG (reference sequence). This CDR3 region has 16 residues. The V end was cut by 4 bases, the J end by 1 base, with 16 bases between. DNA for the CDR3: TGTGCCTGGACGCTAGATCCGGGGGAAACTAATGAAAAACTGTTTTTT. It codes for CAWTLDPGETNEKLFF.

The gene calls are TRBV10-3 and TRBJ1-2; 12 bases are a match to TRBD1. Germline CDR1 reads ENHRY; CDR2 reads SYGVKD. The CDR3 contains 14 residues. Germline trimming cut 4 bases from V and 8 bases from J; bases unmatched to any gene: 5. The DNA for the CDR3 is TGTGCCATCAGTGGGGGACAGGGGGCTTGGGGCTACACCTTC. Its protein is CAISGGQGAWGYTF.

This clone showed up just a few times. The genes are TRBV6-5 and TRBJ2-2; D possibly corresponds to TRBD2 (5 bases). Trimming took 7 bases from V and 7 from J, leaving 10 bases between them. Germline lookup yields CDR1 MNHEY and CDR2 SVGAGI. This CDR3 has 12 residues. The CDR3 loop reads CASNPAGGELFF. Written as DNA, the CDR3 is TGTGCCAGCAATCCGGCGGGCGGGGAGCTGTTTTTT.

The chain is built from TRBV28 and TRBJ2-1; 15 bases match TRBD2. This CDR3 has 17 residues. CDR1 and CDR2 from the germline V gene are MDHEN and SYDVKM. V shed 4 bases and J 6 bases; nucleotides not matched to a gene: 7. Here the CDR3 reads CASSWSGLAGGGNEQFF. CDR3 coding DNA: TGTGCCAGCAGTTGGTCTGGACTAGCGGGAGGGGGCAATGAGCAGTTCTTC.

The chain recombines TRBV29-1 with TRBJ2-1; TRBD2 agrees at 8 bases. The CDR3 totals 15 residues. Germline loops: CDR1 SQVTM, CDR2 ANQGSEA. V gave up 2 bases and J gave up 9 bases; unmatched junction bases: 12. The CDR3 DNA reads TGCAGCGTTGAAAATGTAGCGGGGACTGATACTGAGCAGTTCTTC. Amino acid sequence: CSVENVAGTDTEQFF.

The chain has TRBV10-2 and TRBJ1-1, with D tentatively TRBD1 (6 bases). CDR1 and CDR2 from the germline V gene are WSHSY and SAAADI. This CDR3 is built from 13 residues. The V gene lost 10 bases and the J gene lost 0 bases, with 12 bases spanning the gap. CDR3 loop: CATRDILNTEAFF. The CDR3 bases are TGCGCCACCCGGGACATTTTGAACACTGAAGCTTTCTTT.

V gene TRBV18 combines with J gene TRBJ1-2; possibly TRBD1 for D (5 bases). Germline loops: CDR1 KGHSH, CDR2 LQKENI. Trimming took off 3 bases at V and 6 bases at J, with 11 bases between the two ends. The CDR3 length is 13 residues. The DNA for the CDR3 is TGTGCCAGCTCACCCCCAGGGCGCGATGGCTACACCTTC. Its translation: CASSPPGRDGYTF.

The rearrangement links TRBV28 to TRBJ1-6; 8 positions agree with TRBD1. The CDR3 has 16 amino acids. V was clipped by 5 bases and J by 5 bases; unmatched bases: 8. Germline V CDR1 and CDR2: MDHEN, SYDVKM. CDR3 region: CASSPGDRGDNSPLHF. In DNA, the CDR3 is TGTGCCAGCAGTCCGGGAGACAGGGGTGATAATTCACCCCTCCACTTT.

The gene calls are TRBV19 and TRBJ2-7; no clear D gene. The germline gives CDR1 LNHDA, CDR2 SQIVND (reference sequence). Between the trimmed V and J ends, which lost 3 bases and 2 bases, there was a span of 8 bases. The CDR3 has 13 amino acids. The CDR3 loop is CASSIRHPYEQYF. The CDR3 DNA sequence: TGTGCCAGTAGTATCAGGCATCCCTACGAGCAGTACTTC.

The chain is built from TRBV9 and TRBJ2-7, with 9 bases lining up with TRBD1. Germline V CDR1 and CDR2: SGDLS, YYNGEE. V shed 0 bases, J shed 5 bases, and the junction held 15 bases outside the gene matches. CDR3 size: 18 residues. The CDR3 reads CASSVESSPGQGIHEQYF. CDR3 DNA sequence: TGTGCCAGCAGCGTAGAGTCGTCCCCGGGACAGGGAATCCACGAGCAGTACTTC.

This clone occurred many times. This chain connects TRBV19 to TRBJ1-5, with D unclear. Germline V lookup: CDR1 LNHDA, CDR2 SQIVND (reference sequence). V was shortened by 5 bases and J by 9 bases, with 26 bases between the two germline ends. The CDR3 runs 17 residues. CDR3 sequence (DNA): TGTGCCAGTAGTTCCCACCCCGGCCCGGGGATCCCAAGGCCCCAGCATTTT. It specifies CASSSHPGPGIPRPQHF.

This clone has more than one count but fewer than ten. V is TRBV19 and J is TRBJ2-1, with TRBD1 as a possible D gene (6 bases). V shed 3 bases and J shed 5 bases, with 8 bases lying between them. This CDR3 is built from 13 residues. The V gene's germline CDR1 is LNHDA and CDR2 SQIVND (reference sequence). The CDR3 loop reads CASSIWTDNEQFF. The CDR3 nucleotides are TGTGCCAGTAGTATCTGGACAGACAATGAGCAGTTCTTC.

The chain recombines TRBV12-3 or TRBV12-4 with TRBJ1-5; D unresolved. V was trimmed by 3 bases and J by 6 bases, leaving 9 bases between them. This CDR3 is built from 13 residues. The chain's CDR3 is CASSFAGVQPQHF. CDR3 nucleotide sequence: TGTGCCAGCAGTTTTGCGGGTGTTCAGCCCCAGCATTTT.

The gene calls are TRBV3-1 (or the pseudogene TRBV3-2) and TRBJ1-1; 9 bases fit TRBD1. Germline CDR1 is LGHDT and CDR2 is YNNKEL (reference sequence). V trimming: 1 base; J trimming: 5 bases; junction bases outside the gene matches: 5. CDR3 length: 15 residues. CDR3 bases: TGTGCCAGCAGCCAAGGGACAGGGGTTTGGACTGAAGCTTTCTTT. As protein: CASSQGTGVWTEAFF.

The chain's CDR3 is CASSLAQGGEKLFF. The CDR3 bases are TGCGCCAGCAGCTTGGCCCAGGGGGGCGAAAAACTGTTTTTT. This chain uses TRBV5-1 with TRBJ1-4; 7 nucleotides agree with TRBD1. V shed 0 bases, J shed 8 bases, and the junction held 4 bases outside the gene matches. In germline, CDR1 is SGHRS, CDR2 YFSETQ. This CDR3 is 14 amino acids long.